This TCR beta chain was identified in a study of shared clonotypes between healthy human individuals. The split of CD4+ cells yielded CD45RA+ naive and CD45RA-negative memory subsets. Study conclusions and caveats: The study found lower generation probabilities in non-shared clonotypes than in those shared by all four donors. Represented diversity, genetic and exposure-history alike, was limited by few donors.

Running of the assay took place at deep level. Data came from immunoSEQ multiplex PCR; TCRdb stores just in-frame clones and leaves some out. This table holds about 2.3 million clones, less than 95% found once. In regard to this clone: As yet, its antigen is unknown. The same CDR3 is also encoded by other DNA sequences in this sample.

The sequencing input was naive CD4+ T cells from PBMCs. The subset is: CD45RA+ positively selected. This TCR derives from a man between 18 and 35 years old in good health. Some clones in this sample may be carry-over from other donors' samples.

The CDR3 spells CASSPQGANTGELFF. The CDR3 region has the DNA TGTGCCAGCTCACCACAGGGGGCGAACACCGGGGAGCTGTTTTTT. The J gene is TRBJ2-2, the V gene TRBV18, with D perhaps TRBD1 (6 bases). The germline V and J ends were trimmed by 1 base and 0 bases, with 6 bases remaining between them. The CDR3 loop spans 15 amino acids. Germline CDR1 is KGHSH and CDR2 is LQKENI.